This T cell receptor beta chain was documented in a study of blood T cells in healthy people across ages. Then a second PCR, running roughly 6 to 11 cycles, was carried out with a sample-barcoded 5' primer and a J-beta primer mix. TCRdb redid the calling of the 5' RACE reads with MiXCR, one entry per CDR3 protein. Of roughly 1,800,000 distinct CDR3 sequences listed, 49% were seen once; the top ten hold 2.1%. This CDR3 comprises 14 residues. Germline CDR1 and CDR2: LGHNA and YSLEER. V was clipped by 3 bases and J by 1 base, with 10 bases between them. The specimen sequenced was blood. This sequence was found in a woman between 40 and 55 years old in good health. V is TRBV4-3 and J is TRBJ2-7; D not certain. The CDR3 sequence: CASSQSDGSYEQYF. In DNA, the CDR3 is TGCGCCAGCAGCCAGTCGGACGGATCCTACGAGCAGTACTTC.